This T cell receptor beta chain was documented in a study of blood T cell repertoires in COVID-19. Study as a whole: Samples taken during acute and convalescent COVID-19 were collected in the United States, Italy and Spain.

The germline CDR1 and CDR2 sequences are SGHTA and FQGNSA. This CDR3 spans 13 amino acids. J was trimmed by 7 bases and V by 4 bases; bases with no gene match: 4. In the original workflow: Amplifying reference gene primers gave estimates of nucleated cell counts. Some clones are missing from TCRdb's copy, which holds only in-frame ones; the method was immunoSEQ multiplex PCR. The DNA gave D and trimming, while V, J and clone size come from that table. Of 150,000 or so clones in the sample, roughly 80% were seen once. This TCR was sampled from a woman aged 55-70 years with acute or convalescent COVID-19. The rearrangement links TRBV7-2 to TRBJ1-5; 7 bases match TRBD1. Source material: peripheral blood. CDR3 sequence (DNA): TGTGCCAGCAGCTCCTGGGACAGACAGCCCCAGCATTTT. This codes for CASSSWDRQPQHF.